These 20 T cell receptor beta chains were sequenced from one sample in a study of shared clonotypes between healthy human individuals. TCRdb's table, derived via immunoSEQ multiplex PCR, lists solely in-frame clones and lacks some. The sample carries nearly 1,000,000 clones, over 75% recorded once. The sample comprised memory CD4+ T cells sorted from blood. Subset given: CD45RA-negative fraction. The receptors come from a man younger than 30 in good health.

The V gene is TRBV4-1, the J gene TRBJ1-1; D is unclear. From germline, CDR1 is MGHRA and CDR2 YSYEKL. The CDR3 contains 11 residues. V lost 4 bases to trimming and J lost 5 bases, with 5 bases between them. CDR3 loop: CASSPQTEAFF. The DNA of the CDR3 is TGCGCCAGCAGCCCCCAAACTGAAGCTTTCTTT.

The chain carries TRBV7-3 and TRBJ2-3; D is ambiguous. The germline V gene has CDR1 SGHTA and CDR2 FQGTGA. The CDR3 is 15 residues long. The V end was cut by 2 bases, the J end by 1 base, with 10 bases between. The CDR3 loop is CASSLSLAGTDTQYF. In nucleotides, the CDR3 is TGTGCCAGCAGCTTATCCCTCGCCGGCACAGATACGCAGTATTTT.

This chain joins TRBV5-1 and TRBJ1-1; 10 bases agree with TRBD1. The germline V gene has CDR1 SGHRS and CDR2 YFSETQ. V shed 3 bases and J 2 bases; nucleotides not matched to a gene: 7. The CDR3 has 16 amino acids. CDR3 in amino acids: CASSWDRGPENTEAFF. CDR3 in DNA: TGCGCCAGCAGCTGGGACAGGGGACCTGAAAACACTGAAGCTTTCTTT.

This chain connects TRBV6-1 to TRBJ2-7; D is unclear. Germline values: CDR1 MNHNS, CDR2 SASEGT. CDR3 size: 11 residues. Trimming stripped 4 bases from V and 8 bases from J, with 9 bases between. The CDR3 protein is CASSVAQKQYF. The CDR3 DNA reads TGTGCCAGCAGTGTTGCCCAGAAGCAGTACTTC.

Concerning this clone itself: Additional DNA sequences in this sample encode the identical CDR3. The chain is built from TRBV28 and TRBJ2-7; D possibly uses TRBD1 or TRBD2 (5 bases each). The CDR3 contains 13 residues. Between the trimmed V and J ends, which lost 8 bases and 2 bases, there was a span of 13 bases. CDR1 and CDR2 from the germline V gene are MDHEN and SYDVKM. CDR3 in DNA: TGTGCCAGCTCTTCAGGGACCACCTACGAGCAGTACTTC. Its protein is CASSSGTTYEQYF.

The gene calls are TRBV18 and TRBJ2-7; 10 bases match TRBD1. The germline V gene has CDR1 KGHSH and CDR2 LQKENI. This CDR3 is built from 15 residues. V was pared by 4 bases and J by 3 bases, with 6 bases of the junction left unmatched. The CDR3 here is CASSLGTGDFYEQYF. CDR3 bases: TGTGCCAGCTCACTCGGGACAGGGGACTTCTACGAGCAGTACTTC.

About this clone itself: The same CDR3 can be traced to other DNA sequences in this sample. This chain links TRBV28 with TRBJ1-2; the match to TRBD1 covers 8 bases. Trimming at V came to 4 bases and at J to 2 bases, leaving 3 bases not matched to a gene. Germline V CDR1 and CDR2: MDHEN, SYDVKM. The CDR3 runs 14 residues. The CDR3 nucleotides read TGTGCCAGCAGTTCGGGACAGGCCAACTATGGCTACACCTTC. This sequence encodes CASSSGQANYGYTF.

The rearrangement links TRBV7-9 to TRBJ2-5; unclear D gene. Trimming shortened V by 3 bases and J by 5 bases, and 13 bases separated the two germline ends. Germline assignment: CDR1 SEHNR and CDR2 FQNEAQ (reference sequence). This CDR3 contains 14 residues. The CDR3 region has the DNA TGTGCCAGCAGCTTTACGGCCCTCGGGGAGACCCAGTACTTC. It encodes CASSFTALGETQYF.

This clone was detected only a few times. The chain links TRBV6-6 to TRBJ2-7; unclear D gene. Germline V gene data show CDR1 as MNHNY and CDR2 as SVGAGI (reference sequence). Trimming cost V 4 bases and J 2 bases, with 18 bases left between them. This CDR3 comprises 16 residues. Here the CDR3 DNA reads TGTGCCAGCAGTTCCCAGGTTCTTGGACCAACCTACGAGCAGTACTTC. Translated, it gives CASSSQVLGPTYEQYF.

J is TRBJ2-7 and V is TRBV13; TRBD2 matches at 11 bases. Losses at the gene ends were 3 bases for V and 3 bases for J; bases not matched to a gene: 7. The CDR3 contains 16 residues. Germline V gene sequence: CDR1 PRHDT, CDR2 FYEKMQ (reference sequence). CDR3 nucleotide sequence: TGTGCCAGCAGCTTGTCGACTAGCGGGAAAAACTACGAGCAGTACTTC. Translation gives CASSLSTSGKNYEQYF.

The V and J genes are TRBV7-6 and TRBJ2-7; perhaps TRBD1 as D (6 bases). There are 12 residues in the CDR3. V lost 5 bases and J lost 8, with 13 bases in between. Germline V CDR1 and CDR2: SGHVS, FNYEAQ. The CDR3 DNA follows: TGTGCCAGCAGCCCTGGGACAAGAAAGCAGTACTTC. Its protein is CASSPGTRKQYF.

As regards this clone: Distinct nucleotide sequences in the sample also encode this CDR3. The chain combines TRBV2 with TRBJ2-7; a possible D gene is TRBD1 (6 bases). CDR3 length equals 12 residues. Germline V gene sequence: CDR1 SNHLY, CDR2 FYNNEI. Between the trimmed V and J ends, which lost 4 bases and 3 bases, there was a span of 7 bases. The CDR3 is CASSVTGYEQYF. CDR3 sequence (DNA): TGTGCCAGCAGTGTGACAGGCTACGAGCAGTACTTC.

CDR3 sequence reads: CASSLWGAGAGELFF. In nucleotides, the CDR3 is TGTGCCAGCAGTTTATGGGGGGCTGGGGCCGGGGAGCTGTTTTTT. The chain uses TRBV28 and TRBJ2-2, with D possibly TRBD1 on 6 matching bases. Between the trimmed V and J ends, which lost 0 bases and 6 bases, there was a span of 11 bases. The CDR3 is 15 amino acids. The germline V gene encodes CDR1 MDHEN and CDR2 SYDVKM.

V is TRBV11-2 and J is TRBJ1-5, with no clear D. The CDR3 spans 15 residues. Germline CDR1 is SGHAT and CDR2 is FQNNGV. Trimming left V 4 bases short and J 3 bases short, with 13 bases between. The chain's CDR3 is CASSSDGRTNQPQHF. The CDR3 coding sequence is TGTGCCAGCAGCTCCGACGGGCGTACCAATCAGCCCCAGCATTTT.

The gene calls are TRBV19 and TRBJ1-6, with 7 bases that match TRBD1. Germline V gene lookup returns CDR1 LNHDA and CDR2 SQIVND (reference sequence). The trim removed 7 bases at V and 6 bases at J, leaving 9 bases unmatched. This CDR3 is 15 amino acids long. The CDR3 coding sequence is TGTGCCAGTACGGGACAGCCTGGGGGTAATTCACCCCTCCACTTT. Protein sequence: CASTGQPGGNSPLHF.

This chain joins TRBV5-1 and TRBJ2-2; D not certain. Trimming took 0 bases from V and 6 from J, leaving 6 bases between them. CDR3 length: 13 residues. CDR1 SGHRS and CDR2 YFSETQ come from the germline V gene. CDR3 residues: CASSLANPGELFF. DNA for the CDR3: TGCGCCAGCAGCTTGGCCAACCCCGGGGAGCTGTTTTTT.

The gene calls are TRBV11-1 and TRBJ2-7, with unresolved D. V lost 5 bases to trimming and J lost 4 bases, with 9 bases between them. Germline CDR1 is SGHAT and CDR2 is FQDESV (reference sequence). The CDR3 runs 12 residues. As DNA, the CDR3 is TGTGCCAGCAGCCACGACTCGTACGAGCAGTACTTC. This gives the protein CASSHDSYEQYF.

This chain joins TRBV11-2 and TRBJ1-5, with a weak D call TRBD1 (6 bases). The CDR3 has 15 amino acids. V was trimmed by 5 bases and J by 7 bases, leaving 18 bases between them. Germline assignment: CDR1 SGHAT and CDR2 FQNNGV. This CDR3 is CASSPGGGREQPQHF. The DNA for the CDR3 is TGTGCCAGCAGCCCCGGAGGGGGAAGAGAACAGCCCCAGCATTTT.

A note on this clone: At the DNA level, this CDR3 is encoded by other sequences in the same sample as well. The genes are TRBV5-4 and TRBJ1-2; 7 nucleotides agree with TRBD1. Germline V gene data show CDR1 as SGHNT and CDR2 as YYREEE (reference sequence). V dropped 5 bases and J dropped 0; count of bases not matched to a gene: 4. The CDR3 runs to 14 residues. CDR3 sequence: CASRGGQANYGYTF. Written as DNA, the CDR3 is TGTGCCAGCAGGGGAGGACAGGCTAACTATGGCTACACCTTC.

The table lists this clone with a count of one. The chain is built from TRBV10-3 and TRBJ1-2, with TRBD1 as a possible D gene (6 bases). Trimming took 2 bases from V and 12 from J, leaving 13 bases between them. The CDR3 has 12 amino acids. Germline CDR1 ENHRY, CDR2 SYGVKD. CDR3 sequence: CAISEPAGTHTF. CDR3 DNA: TGTGCCATCAGTGAGCCGGCCGGGACACACACCTTC.